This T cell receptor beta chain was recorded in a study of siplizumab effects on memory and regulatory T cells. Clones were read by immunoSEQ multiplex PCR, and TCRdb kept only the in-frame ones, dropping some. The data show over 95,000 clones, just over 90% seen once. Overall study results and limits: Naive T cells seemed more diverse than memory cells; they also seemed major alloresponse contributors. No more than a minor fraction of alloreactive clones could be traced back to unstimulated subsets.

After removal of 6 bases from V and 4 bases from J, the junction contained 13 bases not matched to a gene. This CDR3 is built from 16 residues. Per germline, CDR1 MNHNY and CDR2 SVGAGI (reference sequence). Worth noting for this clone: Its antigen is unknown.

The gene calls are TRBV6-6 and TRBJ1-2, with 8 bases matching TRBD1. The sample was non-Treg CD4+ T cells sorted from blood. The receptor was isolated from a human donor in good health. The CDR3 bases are TGTGCCAGCAGCCCTGGCTTGGGACAGGCTATCTATGGCTACACCTTC. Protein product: CASSPGLGQAIYGYTF.